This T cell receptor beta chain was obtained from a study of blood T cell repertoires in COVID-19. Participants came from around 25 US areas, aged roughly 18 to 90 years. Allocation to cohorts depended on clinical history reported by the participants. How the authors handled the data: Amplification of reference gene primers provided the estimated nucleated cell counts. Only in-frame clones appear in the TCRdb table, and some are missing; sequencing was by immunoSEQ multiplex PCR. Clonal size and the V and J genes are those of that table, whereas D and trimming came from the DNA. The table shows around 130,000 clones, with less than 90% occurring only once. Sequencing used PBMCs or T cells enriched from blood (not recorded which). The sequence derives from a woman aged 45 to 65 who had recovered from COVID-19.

As DNA, the CDR3 is TGTGCCAGTAGTAGAGTATTGAGAGGAGCTTTCTTT. Residues: CASSRVLRGAFF. V gene TRBV19 combines with J gene TRBJ1-1; no firm D call. There are 12 residues in the CDR3. With 4 bases removed from V and 10 bases from J, the gap between germline ends came to 13 bases. CDR1 is LNHDA and CDR2 is SQIVND in the germline V gene (reference sequence).